The TCR beta chain under discussion was sequenced for a study of blood T cell repertoires in COVID-19. Study summary: Both acute and convalescent COVID-19 samples were obtained from the United States, Italy and Spain.

CDR3 length: 15 amino acids. Trimming took off 3 bases at V and 5 bases at J, with 14 bases between the two ends. CDR1 MGHRA and CDR2 YSYEKL come from the germline V gene. TCRdb's table, derived via immunoSEQ multiplex PCR, lists solely in-frame clones and lacks some. This sample yields around 250,000 clones, of which about 80% are seen a single time; approximately 4.7% belongs to the top ten. The sequencing input was peripheral blood. This TCR was recovered from a man aged 50 to 59 with active or convalescent COVID-19. J is TRBJ2-1 and V is TRBV4-1; possibly TRBD1 for D (6 bases). CDR3 amino acids: CASSQQWGQNNEQFF. The CDR3 DNA reads TGCGCCAGCAGCCAGCAATGGGGACAAAACAATGAGCAGTTCTTC.